The entry below describes one T cell receptor (beta chain). Generated by immunoSEQ multiplex PCR, the TCRdb table keeps only in-frame clones and is missing some. The sample consists of about 350,000 clones, about 89% of them appearing once. As for treatment: around 19 received Ad26.COV2.S at low or high dose, single or two shots; 5 received placebo; per-sample allocation not given. Sampling occurred on day 63 after the first vaccine or placebo injection. Immunization relied on an Ad26 vector, which expressed Wuhan-strain SARS-CoV-2 spike. This specimen comes from a study of Ad26.COV2.S vaccination and SARS-CoV-2 variants. Overall study context: Donor joined the COV1001 Ad26.COV2.S trial arm.

The V gene end was trimmed by 5 bases and the J gene end by 7 bases; junction bases not matched to a gene: 3. Per germline, CDR1 MDHEN and CDR2 SYDVKM. The CDR3 totals 14 residues. The sequencing here drew on peripheral blood, taken in a trial of Ad26.COV2.S vaccine versus placebo. The V gene is TRBV28, the J gene TRBJ1-6; 9 bases align to TRBD1. This sequence was found in a person between 18 and 60 years old who received the Ad26.COV2.S COVID-19 vaccine or a placebo. CDR3 residues: CASSDTGGNSPLHF. The CDR3 nucleotides read TGTGCCAGCAGTGACACAGGGGGCAATTCACCCCTCCACTTT.